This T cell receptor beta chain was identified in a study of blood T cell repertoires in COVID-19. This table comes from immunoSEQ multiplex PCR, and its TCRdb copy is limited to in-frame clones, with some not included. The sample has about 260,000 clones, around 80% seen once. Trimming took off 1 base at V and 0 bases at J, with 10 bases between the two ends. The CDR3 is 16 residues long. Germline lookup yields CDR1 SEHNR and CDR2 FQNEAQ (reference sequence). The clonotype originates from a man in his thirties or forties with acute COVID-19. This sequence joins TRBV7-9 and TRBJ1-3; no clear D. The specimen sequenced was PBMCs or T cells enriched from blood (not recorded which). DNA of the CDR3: TGTGCCAGCAGCTTAGGAGGAAAATACTCTGGAAACACCATATATTTT. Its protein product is CASSLGGKYSGNTIYF.